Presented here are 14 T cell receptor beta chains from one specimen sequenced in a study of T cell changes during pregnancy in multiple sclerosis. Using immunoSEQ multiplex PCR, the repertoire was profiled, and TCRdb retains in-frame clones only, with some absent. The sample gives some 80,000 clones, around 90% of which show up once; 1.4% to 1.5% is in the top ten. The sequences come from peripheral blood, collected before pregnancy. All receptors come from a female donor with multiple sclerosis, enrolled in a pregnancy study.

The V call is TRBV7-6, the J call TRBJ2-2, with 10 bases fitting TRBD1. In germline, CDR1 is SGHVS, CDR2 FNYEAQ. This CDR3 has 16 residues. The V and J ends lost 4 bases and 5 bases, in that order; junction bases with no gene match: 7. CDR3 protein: CASSSTGGSGTGELFF. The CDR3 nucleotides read TGTGCCAGCAGCTCGACAGGGGGCTCTGGGACCGGGGAGCTGTTTTTT.

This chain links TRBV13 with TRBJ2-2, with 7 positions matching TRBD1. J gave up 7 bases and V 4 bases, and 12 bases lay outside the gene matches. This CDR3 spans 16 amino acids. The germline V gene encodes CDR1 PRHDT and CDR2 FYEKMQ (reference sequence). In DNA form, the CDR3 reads TGTGCCAGCAGCTCAAGAGGAGGCAGGGGGAACGGGGAGCTGTTTTTT. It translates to CASSSRGGRGNGELFF. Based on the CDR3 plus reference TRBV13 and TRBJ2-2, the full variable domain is AAGVIQSPRHLIKEKRETATLKCYPIPRHDTVYWYQQGPGQDPQFLISFYEKMQSDKGSIPDRFSAQQFSDYHSELNMSSLELGDSALYFCASSSRGGRGNGELFFGEGSRLTVL.

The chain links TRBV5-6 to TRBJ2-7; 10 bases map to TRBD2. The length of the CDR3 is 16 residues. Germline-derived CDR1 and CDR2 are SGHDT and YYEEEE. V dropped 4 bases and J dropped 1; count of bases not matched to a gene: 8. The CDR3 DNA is TGTGCCAGCAGCCAGGCAGCGGGGGGGCATTCCTACGAGCAGTACTTC. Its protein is CASSQAAGGHSYEQYF.

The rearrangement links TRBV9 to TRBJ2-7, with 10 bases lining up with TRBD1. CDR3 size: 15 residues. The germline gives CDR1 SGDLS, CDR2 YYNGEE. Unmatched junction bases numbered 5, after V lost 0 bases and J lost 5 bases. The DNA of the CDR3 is TGTGCCAGCAGCGTAGCGGGGACAGGGGTTCACGAGCAGTACTTC. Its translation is CASSVAGTGVHEQYF.

The CDR3 is CASSDGTVSETQYF. CDR3 in DNA: TGTGCCAGCAGCGATGGGACAGTGTCAGAGACCCAGTACTTC. The chain has TRBV11-3 and TRBJ2-5, with 7 bases lining up with TRBD1. Unmatched junction bases numbered 7, after V lost 5 bases and J lost 4 bases. Germline lookup yields CDR1 SGHNT and CDR2 YENEEA. The CDR3 covers 14 residues. Variable domain in full (rest from reference TRBV11-3 and TRBJ2-5): EAGVVQSPRYKIIEKKQPVAFWCNPISGHNTLYWYLQNLGQGPELLIRYENEEAVDDSQLPKDRFSAERLKGVDSTLKIQPAELGDSAVYLCASSDGTVSETQYFGPGTRLLVL.

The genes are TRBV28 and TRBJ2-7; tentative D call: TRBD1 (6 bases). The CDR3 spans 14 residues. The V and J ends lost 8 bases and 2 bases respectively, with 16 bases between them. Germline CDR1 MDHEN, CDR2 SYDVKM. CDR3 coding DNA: TGTGCCAGCCAACAGGGCACCCTTACCTACGAGCAGTACTTC. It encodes CASQQGTLTYEQYF.

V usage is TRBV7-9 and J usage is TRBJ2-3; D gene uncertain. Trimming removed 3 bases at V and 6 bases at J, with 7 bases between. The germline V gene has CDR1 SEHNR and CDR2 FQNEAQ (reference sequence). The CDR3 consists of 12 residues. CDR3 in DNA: TGTGCCAGCAGCTTCGCCAGGGATACGCAGTATTTT. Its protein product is CASSFARDTQYF.

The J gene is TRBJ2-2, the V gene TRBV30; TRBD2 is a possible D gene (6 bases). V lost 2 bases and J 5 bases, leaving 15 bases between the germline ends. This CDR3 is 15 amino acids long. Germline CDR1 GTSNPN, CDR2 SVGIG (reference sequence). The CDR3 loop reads CAWSLWEAGTGELFF. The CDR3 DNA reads TGTGCCTGGAGTCTCTGGGAGGCCGGGACCGGGGAGCTGTTTTTT.

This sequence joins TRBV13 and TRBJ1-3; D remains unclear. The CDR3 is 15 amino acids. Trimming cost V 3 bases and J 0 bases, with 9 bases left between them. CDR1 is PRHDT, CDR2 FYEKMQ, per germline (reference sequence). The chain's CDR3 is CASSFLQSSGNTIYF. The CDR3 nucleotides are TGTGCCAGCAGCTTTTTACAGAGCTCTGGAAACACCATATATTTT.

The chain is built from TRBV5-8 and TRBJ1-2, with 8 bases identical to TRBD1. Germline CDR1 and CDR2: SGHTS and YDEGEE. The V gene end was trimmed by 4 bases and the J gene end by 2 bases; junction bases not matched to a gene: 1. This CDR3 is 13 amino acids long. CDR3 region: CASSRTGNYGYTF. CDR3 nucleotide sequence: TGTGCCAGCAGCCGGACAGGGAACTATGGCTACACCTTC.

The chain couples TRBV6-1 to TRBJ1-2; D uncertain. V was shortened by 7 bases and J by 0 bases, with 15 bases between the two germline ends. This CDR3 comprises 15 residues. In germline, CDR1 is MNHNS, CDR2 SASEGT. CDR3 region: CASIGGPPTNYGYTF. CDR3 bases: TGTGCCAGCATCGGAGGGCCCCCCACTAACTATGGCTACACCTTC.

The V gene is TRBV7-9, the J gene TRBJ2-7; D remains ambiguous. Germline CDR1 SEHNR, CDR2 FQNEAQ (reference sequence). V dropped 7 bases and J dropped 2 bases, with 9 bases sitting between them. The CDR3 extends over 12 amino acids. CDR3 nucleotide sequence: TGTGCCAGCATGGCAGGTCCCTACGAGCAGTACTTC. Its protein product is CASMAGPYEQYF.

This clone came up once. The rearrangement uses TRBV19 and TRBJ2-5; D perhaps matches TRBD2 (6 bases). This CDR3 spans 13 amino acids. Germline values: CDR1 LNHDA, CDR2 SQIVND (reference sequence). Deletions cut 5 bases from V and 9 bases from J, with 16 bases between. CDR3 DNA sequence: TGTGCCAGTAGTCTAGTAGATTCGGGGGCCCAGTACTTC. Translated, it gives CASSLVDSGAQYF.

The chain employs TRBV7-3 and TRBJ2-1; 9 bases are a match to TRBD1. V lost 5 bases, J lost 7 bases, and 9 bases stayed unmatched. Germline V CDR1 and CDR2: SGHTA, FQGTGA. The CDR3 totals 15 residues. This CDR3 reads CASSPGTGWRNEQFF. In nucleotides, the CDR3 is TGTGCCAGCAGCCCCGGGACAGGGTGGAGGAATGAGCAGTTCTTC.